Listed below are T cell receptor beta chains from one sample, sequenced in a study of CD8+ T cells in alopecia areata. TCRdb keeps only in-frame clones here, not all; method: immunoSEQ multiplex PCR. Among some 200,000 clones listed, 50% to 60% were seen once. The source material was CD4+ T cells sorted from blood, sampled at week 0. All receptors derive from a human donor with alopecia areata. Each CDR3 is given with its conserved first and last residue. Each record gives: V gene, J gene, CDR3 length, CDR3 protein.

V: TRBV6-4; J: TRBJ2-1; length: 15; CDR3: CASSSGTSSLYEQFF
V: TRBV10-3; J: TRBJ2-7; length: 14; CDR3: CAITTTPSTYEQYF
V: TRBV30; J: TRBJ1-2; length: 10; CDR3: CALDLGGYTF
V: TRBV30; J: TRBJ2-1; length: 15; CDR3: CAFNSGTGAYNEQFF
V: TRBV11-2; J: TRBJ2-3; length: 18; CDR3: CASSLLGGRLRGTDTQYF
V: TRBV25-1; J: TRBJ2-2; length: 15; CDR3: CASSADAGDAGELFF
V: TRBV6-1; J: TRBJ1-5; length: 14; CDR3: CASSVGGSNQPQHF
V: TRBV29-1; J: TRBJ2-3; length: 14; CDR3: CSAPPVAGTDTQYF
V: TRBV6-5; J: TRBJ2-4; length: 14; CDR3: CASSPQLAKNIQYF
V: TRBV6-1; J: TRBJ2-5; length: 14; CDR3: CASSEARGVGTQYF
V: TRBV4-2; J: TRBJ1-5; length: 13; CDR3: CASSRRGDQPQHF
V: TRBV4-1; J: TRBJ1-6; length: 14; CDR3: CASSQGQLTSPLHF
V: TRBV2; J: TRBJ1-1; length: 11; CDR3: CASSVLAEAFF
V: TRBV30; J: TRBJ2-3; length: 16; CDR3: CAWSRTSGGGTDTQYF
V: TRBV4-2; J: TRBJ2-1; length: 20; CDR3: CASSQDAGASGGALYNEQFF
V: TRBV10-3; J: TRBJ1-5; length: 12; CDR3: CAISQGYQPQHF
V: TRBV7-9; J: TRBJ2-5; length: 13; CDR3: CASSFAGRGTQYF
V: TRBV29-1; J: TRBJ2-5; length: 14; CDR3: CSVEDRTLWETQYF
V: TRBV6-5; J: TRBJ2-5; length: 12; CDR3: CASRTVQETQYF
V: TRBV28; J: TRBJ2-1; length: 12; CDR3: CASSRTGYEQFF
V: TRBV30; J: TRBJ1-5; length: 13; CDR3: CAWSVRPNQPQHF
V: TRBV30; J: TRBJ2-2; length: 13; CDR3: CAWRGGSTGELFF
V: TRBV6-6; J: TRBJ1-1; length: 16; CDR3: CASSYAVGRQNTEAFF
V: TRBV29-1; J: TRBJ1-1; length: 11; CDR3: CSGRGLTEAFF